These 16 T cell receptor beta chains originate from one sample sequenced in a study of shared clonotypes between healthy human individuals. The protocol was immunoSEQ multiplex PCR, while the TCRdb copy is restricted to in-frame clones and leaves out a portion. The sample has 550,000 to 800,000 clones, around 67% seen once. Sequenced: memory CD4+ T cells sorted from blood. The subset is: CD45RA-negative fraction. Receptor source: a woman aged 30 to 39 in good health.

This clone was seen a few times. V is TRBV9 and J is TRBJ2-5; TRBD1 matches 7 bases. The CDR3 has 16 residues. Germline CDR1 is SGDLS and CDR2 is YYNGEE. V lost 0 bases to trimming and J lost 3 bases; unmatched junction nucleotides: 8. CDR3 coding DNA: TGTGCCAGCAGCGTAGGGGCCGGGACAGCAAAAGAGACCCAGTACTTC. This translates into CASSVGAGTAKETQYF.

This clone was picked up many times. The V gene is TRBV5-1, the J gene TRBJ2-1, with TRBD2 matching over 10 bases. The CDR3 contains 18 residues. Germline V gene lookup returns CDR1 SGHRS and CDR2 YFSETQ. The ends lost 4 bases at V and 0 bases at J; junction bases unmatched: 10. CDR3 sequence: CASSPRTSGTSSYNEQFF. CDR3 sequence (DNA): TGCGCCAGCAGCCCCCGGACTAGCGGAACTAGCTCCTACAATGAGCAGTTCTTC.

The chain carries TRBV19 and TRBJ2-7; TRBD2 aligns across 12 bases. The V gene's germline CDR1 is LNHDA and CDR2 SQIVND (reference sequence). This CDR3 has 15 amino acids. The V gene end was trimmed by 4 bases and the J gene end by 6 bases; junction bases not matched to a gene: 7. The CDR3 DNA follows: TGTGCCAGTAGTACGCTAGCGGGAGGGTCGGCCGAGCAGTACTTC. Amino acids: CASSTLAGGSAEQYF.

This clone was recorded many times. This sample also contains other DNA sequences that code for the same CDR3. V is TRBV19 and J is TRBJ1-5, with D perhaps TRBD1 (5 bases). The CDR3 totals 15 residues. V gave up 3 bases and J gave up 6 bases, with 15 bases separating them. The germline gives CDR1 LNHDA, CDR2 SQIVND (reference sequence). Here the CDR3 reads CASSIGRAGGQPQHF. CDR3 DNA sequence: TGTGCCAGTAGTATCGGCAGGGCTGGGGGTCAGCCCCAGCATTTT.

This chain's CDR3 is CASSEGSNTNYGYTF. The CDR3 region has the DNA TGTGCCAGCAGTGAAGGTAGCAACACTAACTATGGCTACACCTTC. This sequence joins TRBV6-1 and TRBJ1-2, with D uncertain. CDR1 MNHNS and CDR2 SASEGT come from the germline V gene. The CDR3 loop spans 15 amino acids. Between the trimmed V and J ends, which lost 1 base and 0 bases, there was a span of 9 bases.

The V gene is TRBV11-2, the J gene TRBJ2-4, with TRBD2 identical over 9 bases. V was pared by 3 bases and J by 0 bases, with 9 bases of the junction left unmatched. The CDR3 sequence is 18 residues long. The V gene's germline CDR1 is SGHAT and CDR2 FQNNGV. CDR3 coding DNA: TGTGCCAGCAGCTTGGGGGGCCCTAGCGGGATAGCCAAAAACATTCAGTACTTC. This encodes CASSLGGPSGIAKNIQYF.

In DNA, the CDR3 is TGTGCCAGCAGTTACGGACTAGCGGGAACCGGCGGGGAGCTGTTTTTT. Its protein product is CASSYGLAGTGGELFF. V gene TRBV6-6 combines with J gene TRBJ2-2, with TRBD2 matching over 12 bases. The CDR3 totals 16 residues. V lost 2 bases to trimming and J lost 7 bases; unmatched junction nucleotides: 5. Germline CDR1 reads MNHNY; CDR2 reads SVGAGI (reference sequence).

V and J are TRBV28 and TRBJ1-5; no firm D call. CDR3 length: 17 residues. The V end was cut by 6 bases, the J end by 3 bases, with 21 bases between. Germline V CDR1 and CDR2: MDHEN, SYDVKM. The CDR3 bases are TGTGCCAGCAGCCCTACGATGGGCCATCCCTACAATCAGCCCCAGCATTTT. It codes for CASSPTMGHPYNQPQHF.

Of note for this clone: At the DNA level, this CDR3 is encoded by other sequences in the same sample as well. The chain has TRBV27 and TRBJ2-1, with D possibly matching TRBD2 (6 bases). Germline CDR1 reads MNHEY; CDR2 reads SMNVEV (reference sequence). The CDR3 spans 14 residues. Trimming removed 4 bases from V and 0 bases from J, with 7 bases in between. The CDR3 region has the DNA TGTGCCAGCAGTTCCGGGAGCTCCTACAATGAGCAGTTCTTC. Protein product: CASSSGSSYNEQFF.

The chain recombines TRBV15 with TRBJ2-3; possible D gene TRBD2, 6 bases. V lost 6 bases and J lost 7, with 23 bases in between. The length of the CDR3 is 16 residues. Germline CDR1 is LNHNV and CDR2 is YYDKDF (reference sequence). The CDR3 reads CATRDGGIPRAHTQYF. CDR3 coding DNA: TGTGCCACCAGAGACGGCGGGATCCCTCGAGCCCATACGCAGTATTTT.

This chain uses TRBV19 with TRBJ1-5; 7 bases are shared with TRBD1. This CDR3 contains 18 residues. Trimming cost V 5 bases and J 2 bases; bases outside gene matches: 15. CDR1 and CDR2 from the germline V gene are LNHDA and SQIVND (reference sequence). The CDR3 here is CASSPTQGRNGGNQPQHF. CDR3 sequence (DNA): TGTGCCAGTAGTCCTACACAGGGGAGGAATGGTGGCAATCAGCCCCAGCATTTT. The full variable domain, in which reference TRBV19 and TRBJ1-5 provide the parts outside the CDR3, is DGGITQSPKYLFRKEGQNVTLSCEQNLNHDAMYWYRQDPGQGLRLIYYSQIVNDFQKGDIAEGYSVSREKKESFPLTVTSAQKNPTAFYLCASSPTQGRNGGNQPQHFGDGTRLSIL.

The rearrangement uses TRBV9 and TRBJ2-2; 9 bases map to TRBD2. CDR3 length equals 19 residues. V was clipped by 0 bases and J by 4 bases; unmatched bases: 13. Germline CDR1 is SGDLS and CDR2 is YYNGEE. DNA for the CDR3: TGTGCCAGCAGCGTAGCCCTTAGCGGGAGTTTGGCCGGCACCGGGGAGCTGTTTTTT. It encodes CASSVALSGSLAGTGELFF.

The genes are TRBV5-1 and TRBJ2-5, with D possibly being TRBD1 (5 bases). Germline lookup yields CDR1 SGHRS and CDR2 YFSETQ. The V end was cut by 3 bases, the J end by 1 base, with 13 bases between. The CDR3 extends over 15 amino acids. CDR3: CASSSSGAVQETQYF. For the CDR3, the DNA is TGCGCCAGCAGCTCGTCTGGGGCCGTCCAAGAGACCCAGTACTTC.

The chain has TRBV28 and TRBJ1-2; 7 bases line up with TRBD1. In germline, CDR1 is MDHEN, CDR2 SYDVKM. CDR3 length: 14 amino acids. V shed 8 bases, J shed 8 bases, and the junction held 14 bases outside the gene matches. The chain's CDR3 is CASGTSDRFVGYTF. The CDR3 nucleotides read TGTGCCAGCGGGACTTCGGACAGGTTCGTAGGCTACACCTTC.

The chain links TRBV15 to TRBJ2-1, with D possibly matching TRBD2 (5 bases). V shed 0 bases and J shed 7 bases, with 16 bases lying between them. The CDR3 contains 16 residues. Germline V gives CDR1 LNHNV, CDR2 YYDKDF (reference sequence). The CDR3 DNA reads TGTGCCACCAGCAGAGATCACCCGAAACTAGGAAATGAGCAGTTCTTC. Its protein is CATSRDHPKLGNEQFF.

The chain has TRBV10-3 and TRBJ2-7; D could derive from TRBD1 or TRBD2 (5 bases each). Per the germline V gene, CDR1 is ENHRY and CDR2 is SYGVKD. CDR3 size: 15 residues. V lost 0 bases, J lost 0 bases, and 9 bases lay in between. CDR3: CAISESAGSSYEQYF. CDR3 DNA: TGTGCCATCAGTGAGTCGGCAGGGAGCTCCTACGAGCAGTACTTC.